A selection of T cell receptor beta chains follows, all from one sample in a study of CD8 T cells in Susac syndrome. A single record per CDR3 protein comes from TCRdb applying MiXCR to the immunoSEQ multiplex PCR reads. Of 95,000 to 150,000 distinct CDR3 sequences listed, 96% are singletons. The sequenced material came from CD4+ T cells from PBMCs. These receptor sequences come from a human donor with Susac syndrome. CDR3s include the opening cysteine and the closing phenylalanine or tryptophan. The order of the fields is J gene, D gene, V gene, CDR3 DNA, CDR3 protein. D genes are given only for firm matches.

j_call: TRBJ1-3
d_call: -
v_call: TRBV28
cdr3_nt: TGTGCCAGCAGTCTCGCCTCTGAGGGCAGCAGAAACACCATATATTTT
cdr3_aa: CASSLASEGSRNTIYF

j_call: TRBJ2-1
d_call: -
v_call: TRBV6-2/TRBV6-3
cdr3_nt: TGTGCCAGCACGCGACCTAGTTACAATGAGCAGTTCTTC
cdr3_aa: CASTRPSYNEQFF

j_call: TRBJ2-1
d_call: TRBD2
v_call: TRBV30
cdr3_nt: TGTGCCTGGACTCTGAGACAGTCCGGGACTAGGGTCAACAATGAGCAGTTCTTC
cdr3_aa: CAWTLRQSGTRVNNEQFF

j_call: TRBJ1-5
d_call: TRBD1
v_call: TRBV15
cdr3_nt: TGTGCCACCAGCAGAGGGGACAGTAGCAATCAGCCCCAGCATTTT
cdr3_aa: CATSRGDSSNQPQHF

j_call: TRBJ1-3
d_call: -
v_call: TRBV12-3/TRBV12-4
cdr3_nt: TGTGCCAGCAGTTTACCCATACAGGGAGGAAACACCATATATTTT
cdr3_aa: CASSLPIQGGNTIYF

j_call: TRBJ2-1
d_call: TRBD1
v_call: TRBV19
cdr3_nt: TGTGCCAGTAGTAAACGACAGGGGTGGGATGAGCAGTTCTTC
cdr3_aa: CASSKRQGWDEQFF

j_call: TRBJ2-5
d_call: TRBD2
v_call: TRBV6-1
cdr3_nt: TGTGCCAGCACCGGACTAGGAGGAGAGACCCAGTACTTC
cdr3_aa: CASTGLGGETQYF

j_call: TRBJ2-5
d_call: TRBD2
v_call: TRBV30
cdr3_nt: TGTGCCTGGAGTGTTAGGGGACTAGCGAGCCAGTACTTC
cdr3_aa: CAWSVRGLASQYF

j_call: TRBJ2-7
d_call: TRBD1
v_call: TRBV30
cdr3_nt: TGTGCCTGGAGTGGAGGAGGACAGGCCCTACCCTACGAGCAGTACTTC
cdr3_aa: CAWSGGGQALPYEQYF

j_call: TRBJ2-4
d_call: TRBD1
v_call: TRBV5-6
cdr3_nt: TGTGCCAGCAGCTTTGCCGGACAGGGGGCCAAAAACATTCAGTACTTC
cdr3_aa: CASSFAGQGAKNIQYF

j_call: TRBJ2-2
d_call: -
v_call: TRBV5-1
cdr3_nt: TGCGCCAGCAGCTTCGGACAGAACACCGGGGAGCTGTTTTTT
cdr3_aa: CASSFGQNTGELFF

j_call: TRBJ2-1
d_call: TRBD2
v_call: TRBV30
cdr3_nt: TGTGCCTGGAGGACCCGACTAGCGGGAGGCCCCGGTACAGCTGAGCAGTTCTTC
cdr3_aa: CAWRTRLAGGPGTAEQFF

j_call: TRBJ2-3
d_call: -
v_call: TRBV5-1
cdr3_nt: TGCGCCAGCAGCGTGACGGGGCCAGATACGCAGTATTTT
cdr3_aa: CASSVTGPDTQYF

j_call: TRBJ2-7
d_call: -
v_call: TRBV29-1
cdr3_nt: TGCAGCGCAGGGAGCGGCCGAAACGAGCAGTACTTC
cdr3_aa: CSAGSGRNEQYF

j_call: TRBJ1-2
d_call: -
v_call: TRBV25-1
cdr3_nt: TGTGCCAGCAGTGTATCAGGAGACTATGGCTACACCTTC
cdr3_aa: CASSVSGDYGYTF

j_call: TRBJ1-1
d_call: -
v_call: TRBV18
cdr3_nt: TGTGCCAGCTCCTCCCGAAACACTGAAGCTTTCTTT
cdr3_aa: CASSSRNTEAFF

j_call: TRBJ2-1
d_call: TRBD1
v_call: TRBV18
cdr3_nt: TGTGCCAGCTCAAGGGACAGGGATGAGCAGTTCTTC
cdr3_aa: CASSRDRDEQFF

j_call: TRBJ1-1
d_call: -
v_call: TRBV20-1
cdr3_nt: TGCAGTGCTAGAGATTCGGGAATTAGCACTGAAGCTTTCTTT
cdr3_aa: CSARDSGISTEAFF

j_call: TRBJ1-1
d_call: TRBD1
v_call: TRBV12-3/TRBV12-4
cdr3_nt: TGTGCCAGCACCCTCGGGACAGCGAACACTGAAGCTTTCTTT
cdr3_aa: CASTLGTANTEAFF

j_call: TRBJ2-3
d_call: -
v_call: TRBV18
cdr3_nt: TGTGCCAGCTCACCACCTACCGGTTTTCGTACTGCAGATACGCAGTATTTT
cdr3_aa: CASSPPTGFRTADTQYF

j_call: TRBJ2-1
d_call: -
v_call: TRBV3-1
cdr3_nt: TGTGCCAGCAGCCCTTGGACAGGGACTATCTCTGGCAATGAGCAGTTCTTC
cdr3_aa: CASSPWTGTISGNEQFF

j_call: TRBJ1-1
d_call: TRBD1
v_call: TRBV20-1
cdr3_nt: TGCAGTGCCGGGGACAGGGTAGGTACTGAAGCTTTCTTT
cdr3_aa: CSAGDRVGTEAFF

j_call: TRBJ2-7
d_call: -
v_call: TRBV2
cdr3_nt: TGTGCCAGCAGGAAGGAGCGCGCAAGCTCCTACGAGCAGTACTTC
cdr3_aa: CASRKERASSYEQYF

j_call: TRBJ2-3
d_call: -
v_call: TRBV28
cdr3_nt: TGTGCCAGCAACTCAAGGGGAAGCACAGATACGCAGTATTTT
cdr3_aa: CASNSRGSTDTQYF

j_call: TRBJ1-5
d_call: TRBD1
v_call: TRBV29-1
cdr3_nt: TGCAGCGCCACCAACGGACAGGGCAATCAGCCCCAGCATTTT
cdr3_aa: CSATNGQGNQPQHF

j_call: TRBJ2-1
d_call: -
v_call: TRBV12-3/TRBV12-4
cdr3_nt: TGTGCCAGCAGCCCGCCAAGGGGGAGCAATGAGCAGTTCTTC
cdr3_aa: CASSPPRGSNEQFF

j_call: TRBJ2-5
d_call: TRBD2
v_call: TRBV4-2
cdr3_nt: TGTGCCAGCAGCCAAGGTAGTACTAGCGGCGGAGATGGAGAGACCCAGTACTTC
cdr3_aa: CASSQGSTSGGDGETQYF

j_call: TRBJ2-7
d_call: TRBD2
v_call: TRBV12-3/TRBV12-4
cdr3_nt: TGTGCCAGCAGACGAAGCGGGAGTAGCTCCTACGAGCAGTACTTC
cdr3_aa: CASRRSGSSSYEQYF

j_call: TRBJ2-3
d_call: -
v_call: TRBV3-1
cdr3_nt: TGTGCCAGCAGCCAAGGGAGGGCTACGCAGTATTTT
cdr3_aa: CASSQGRATQYF

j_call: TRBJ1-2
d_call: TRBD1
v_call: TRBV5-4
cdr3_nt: TGTGCCAGCAGCTTGGAGGGCAGGGGGCATGGCTACACCTTC
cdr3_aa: CASSLEGRGHGYTF